Presented here are 14 T cell receptor beta chains from one specimen sequenced in a study of blood T cell repertoires in COVID-19. Assay used: immunoSEQ multiplex PCR; TCRdb lists only in-frame clones, some missing. The sample includes approximately 230,000 clones, almost 85% seen only once; the top ten take about 15%. Sequencing input: PBMCs or T cells enriched from blood (not recorded which). All receptors derive from a man between 40 and 49 years old who had recovered from COVID-19.

V gene TRBV4-2 combines with J gene TRBJ1-3; 7 bases are shared with TRBD1. The CDR3 runs 17 residues. Trimming at V came to 3 bases and at J to 0 bases, leaving 8 bases not matched to a gene. The germline V gene encodes CDR1 LGHNA and CDR2 YNFKEQ. The CDR3 sequence: CASSQGAGQISGNTIYF. DNA for the CDR3: TGTGCCAGCAGCCAGGGGGCGGGACAGATCTCTGGAAACACCATATATTTT.

The rearrangement links TRBV11-2 to TRBJ1-1; D is possibly TRBD1 (5 bases). This CDR3 contains 17 residues. Germline V gene lookup returns CDR1 SGHAT and CDR2 FQNNGV. Trimming shortened V by 1 base and J by 3 bases, and 18 bases separated the two germline ends. The CDR3 sequence is CASSLGVGQGPHTEAFF. The CDR3 bases are TGTGCCAGCAGCTTAGGGGTGGGGCAGGGCCCACACACTGAAGCTTTCTTT.

The chain employs TRBV9 and TRBJ2-7, with D perhaps matching TRBD1 (6 bases). Trimming stripped 0 bases from V and 0 bases from J, with 10 bases between. The CDR3 has 15 amino acids. Germline CDR1 reads SGDLS; CDR2 reads YYNGEE. The CDR3 reads CASSVGTVPSYEQYF. DNA of the CDR3: TGTGCCAGCAGCGTAGGGACAGTGCCCTCCTACGAGCAGTACTTC. Drawing the rest from reference TRBV9 and TRBJ2-7, the complete variable domain is DSGVTQTPKHLITATGQRVTLRCSPRSGDLSVYWYQQSLDQGLQFLIQYYNGEERAKGNILERFSAQQFPDLHSELNLSSLELGDSALYFCASSVGTVPSYEQYFGPGTRLTVT.

This clone was observed a handful of times. V is TRBV27 and J is TRBJ1-3; D may be TRBD1 (5 bases). The V gene's germline CDR1 is MNHEY and CDR2 SMNVEV (reference sequence). The V end lost 9 bases, the J end lost 4 bases, and 16 bases lay between the germline ends. This CDR3 comprises 14 residues. The chain's CDR3 is CARTFGTLGNTIYF. DNA of the CDR3: TGTGCCAGAACCTTCGGGACTCTCGGAAACACCATATATTTT.

This clone was detected once. The V gene is TRBV6-1, the J gene TRBJ1-2; D unresolved. The CDR3 is made up of 12 amino acids. V was clipped by 2 bases and J by 3 bases, with 4 bases between them. Germline V gene data show CDR1 as MNHNS and CDR2 as SASEGT. CDR3 loop: CASSESYYGYTF. CDR3 bases: TGTGCCAGCAGTGAATCCTACTATGGCTACACCTTC.

V is TRBV30 and J is TRBJ2-2; 7 positions agree with TRBD2. CDR1 GTSNPN and CDR2 SVGIG come from the germline V gene (reference sequence). This CDR3 comprises 11 residues. V gave up 8 bases and J gave up 4 bases; unmatched junction bases: 1. DNA of the CDR3: TGTGCCAGGGAGGGCACCGGGGAGCTGTTTTTT. Translated, it gives CAREGTGELFF.

This clone was picked up a small number of times. The gene calls are TRBV5-1 and TRBJ1-1; perhaps TRBD1 as D (6 bases). Germline CDR1 reads SGHRS; CDR2 reads YFSETQ. Trimming cost V 4 bases and J 1 base, with 8 bases left between them. The CDR3 length is 13 residues. CDR3 loop: CASSLDRNTEAFF. The CDR3 DNA reads as TGCGCCAGCAGCCTGGACAGGAACACTGAAGCTTTCTTT. Variable domain in full (rest from reference TRBV5-1 and TRBJ1-1): KAGVTQTPRYLIKTRGQQVTLSCSPISGHRSVSWYQQTPGQGLQFLFEYFSETQRNKGNFPGRFSGRQFSNSRSEMNVSTLELGDSALYLCASSLDRNTEAFFGQGTRLTVV.

The rearrangement links TRBV28 to TRBJ2-5; possible D gene TRBD2, 6 bases. Trimming stripped 7 bases from V and 5 bases from J, with 20 bases between. In germline, CDR1 is MDHEN, CDR2 SYDVKM. This CDR3 comprises 15 residues. In DNA form, the CDR3 reads TGTGCCAGCATAGAAGCGGGCAGTCCAGGGGAGACCCAGTACTTC. Translated: CASIEAGSPGETQYF.

This chain uses TRBV6-5 with TRBJ2-1; D possibly corresponds to TRBD1 (6 bases). The CDR3 loop spans 16 amino acids. Germline values: CDR1 MNHEY, CDR2 SVGAGI. V was trimmed by 0 bases and J by 4 bases, leaving 13 bases between them. The CDR3 DNA is TGTGCCAGCAGTTACTCGAGAGGGGGTGGATACAATGAGCAGTTCTTC. Residues: CASSYSRGGGYNEQFF.

V gene TRBV3-1 (or the pseudogene TRBV3-2) combines with J gene TRBJ1-2; TRBD1 might be the D (5 bases). V lost 5 bases, J lost 2 bases, and 9 bases lay in between. Germline values: CDR1 LGHDT, CDR2 YNNKEL (reference sequence). This CDR3 has 13 amino acids. CDR3: CASSGDSNYGYTF. The DNA of the CDR3 is TGTGCCAGCAGCGGAGACAGCAACTATGGCTACACCTTC.

The V call is TRBV19, the J call TRBJ1-5, with 12 bases that match TRBD1. CDR1 LNHDA and CDR2 SQIVND come from the germline V gene (reference sequence). The CDR3 is 21 amino acids. J lost 1 base, V lost 0 bases, and 13 bases had no gene match. This chain's CDR3 is CASSIDLRDRGQDPSNQPQHF. CDR3 coding DNA: TGTGCCAGTAGTATAGATCTCCGGGACAGGGGGCAGGATCCGAGCAATCAGCCCCAGCATTTT.

V usage is TRBV10-1 and J usage is TRBJ2-1, with D perhaps matching TRBD2 (6 bases). Trimming cost V 0 bases and J 2 bases, with 8 bases left between them. The CDR3 extends over 15 amino acids. CDR1 WNHNN and CDR2 SYGVQD come from the germline V gene (reference sequence). The CDR3 sequence: CASSESAGPYNEQFF. CDR3 coding DNA: TGCGCCAGCAGTGAGTCGGCGGGGCCCTACAATGAGCAGTTCTTC.

The CDR3 spells CASSPRVGGEIGTQYF. CDR3 sequence (DNA): TGTGCCAGCAGCCCGAGGGTAGGGGGCGAAATAGGGACCCAGTACTTC. The V and J genes are TRBV7-8 and TRBJ2-5; 7 nucleotides match TRBD1. The trim removed 5 bases at V and 7 bases at J, leaving 16 bases unmatched. The CDR3 is made up of 16 amino acids. Germline assignment: CDR1 SGHVS and CDR2 FQNEAQ.

The chain combines TRBV24-1 with TRBJ2-5; 8 bases agree with TRBD1. The junction had 3 bases not matched to a gene; V was cut back by 9 bases and J by 1 base. The CDR3 runs to 13 residues. The germline V gene has CDR1 KGHDR and CDR2 SFDVKD. This CDR3 reads CATGDRIQETQYF. For the CDR3, the DNA is TGTGCCACCGGGGACAGGATCCAAGAGACCCAGTACTTC.